The 16 T cell receptor beta chains presented below share a single source sample, sequenced in a study of early T cells in non-severe SARS-CoV-2 infection. TCRdb called the 5' RACE reads again in MiXCR, with one record for every CDR3 protein. This table has fewer than 85,000 distinct CDR3 sequences, about 9.6% appearing once. The sample comprised whole blood. The origin of the receptors is an adult who was a healthcare worker with PCR-confirmed SARS-CoV-2 infection or an uninfected control (not recorded which).

Many counts were recorded for this clonotype. V usage is TRBV20-1 and J usage is TRBJ2-7; 11 bases fit TRBD2. Per germline, CDR1 DFQATT and CDR2 SNEGSKA (reference sequence). The CDR3 runs 12 residues. With V trimmed by 3 bases and J by 7 bases, 2 bases remained unmatched. CDR3 in amino acids: CSASTSGSEQYF. The CDR3 region has the DNA TGCAGTGCTAGTACTAGCGGGAGTGAGCAGTACTTC.

This clonotype has just a few counts. V and J are TRBV7-2 and TRBJ2-7; D may be TRBD1 (5 bases). The CDR3 extends over 15 amino acids. V was trimmed by 1 base and J by 2 bases, leaving 12 bases between them. Germline assignment: CDR1 SGHTA and CDR2 FQGNSA. The CDR3 protein is CASSLGGQGPYEQYF. The CDR3 DNA reads as TGTGCCAGCAGCTTAGGTGGGCAGGGCCCCTACGAGCAGTACTTC.

This clonotype was picked up a small number of times. V gene TRBV27 combines with J gene TRBJ2-1; the match to TRBD2 covers 8 bases. The junction had 3 bases not matched to a gene; V was cut back by 4 bases and J by 1 base. The germline CDR1 and CDR2 sequences are MNHEY and SMNVEV (reference sequence). CDR3 length: 15 residues. The CDR3 spells CASSSGTRSYNEQFF. The CDR3 DNA sequence: TGTGCCAGCAGTTCCGGGACTAGGTCCTACAATGAGCAGTTCTTC.

The sample holds a few counts of this clonotype. The chain uses TRBV10-2 and TRBJ2-3; unclear D gene. CDR1 is WSHSY, CDR2 SAAADI, per germline. The CDR3 length is 14 residues. V was clipped by 7 bases and J by 2 bases, with 13 bases between them. The CDR3 sequence is CASKNPHTTDTQYF. DNA for the CDR3: TGCGCCAGCAAGAACCCCCACACCACAGATACGCAGTATTTT.

The J gene is TRBJ2-3, the V gene TRBV7-2, with TRBD2 matching over 14 bases. Losses at the gene ends were 4 bases for V and 7 bases for J; bases not matched to a gene: 4. The CDR3 contains 15 residues. Per the germline V gene, CDR1 is SGHTA and CDR2 is FQGNSA. The CDR3 reads CASSSGLAGAYTQYF. The CDR3 nucleotides read TGTGCCAGCAGCTCGGGACTAGCGGGGGCCTATACGCAGTATTTT.

V gene TRBV25-1 combines with J gene TRBJ2-3; possibly TRBD2 for D (6 bases). The CDR3 is 12 amino acids. CDR1 is MGHDK, CDR2 SYGVNS, per germline. V lost 6 bases and J 9 bases, leaving 13 bases between the germline ends. Written as DNA, the CDR3 is TGTGCCAGCAGCCCGGGGGTCGGGACGCAGTATTTT. Translating gives CASSPGVGTQYF. The complete variable domain, with remaining parts taken from reference TRBV25-1 and TRBJ2-3, reads EADIYQTPRYLVIGTGKKITLECSQTMGHDKMYWYQQDPGMELHLIHYSYGVNSTEKGDLSSESTVSRIRTEHFPLTLESARPSHTSQYLCASSPGVGTQYFGPGTRLTVL.

The V gene is TRBV3-1, the J gene TRBJ2-7; D gene uncertain. V lost 4 bases, J lost 6 bases, and 7 bases lay in between. The CDR3 has 11 amino acids. Germline V gene data show CDR1 as LGHDT and CDR2 as YNNKEL (reference sequence). In DNA, the CDR3 is TGTGCCAGCAGCCGAGTGGGCGAGCAGTACTTC. Translating gives CASSRVGEQYF.

This clonotype came up many times. The CDR3 DNA reads TGTGCCAGCAGCTCCCACCCAAGTACCGGGGAGCTGTTTTTT. Translating it yields CASSSHPSTGELFF. The J gene is TRBJ2-2, the V gene TRBV5-4; D call uncertain. V lost 3 bases, J lost 5 bases, and 11 bases lay in between. Germline CDR1 and CDR2: SGHNT and YYREEE (reference sequence). The CDR3 is 14 residues long.

V and J are TRBV28 and TRBJ1-2; a weak D match, TRBD1 (6 bases). Trimming stripped 4 bases from V and 5 bases from J, with 14 bases between. CDR1 and CDR2 from the germline V gene are MDHEN and SYDVKM. This CDR3 region has 14 residues. The CDR3 is CASSWATGKYGYTF. In nucleotides, the CDR3 is TGTGCCAGCAGTTGGGCTACAGGGAAATATGGCTACACCTTC.

In its sample, this clonotype was seen many times. The chain links TRBV5-5 to TRBJ2-3; 11 bases match TRBD2. Germline V CDR1 and CDR2: SGHKS, YYEKEE (reference sequence). This CDR3 region has 16 residues. V gave up 4 bases and J gave up 4 bases; unmatched junction bases: 8. The CDR3 nucleotides read TGTGCCAGCAGCCTCGTAACTAGCGGGAGAGCAGATACGCAGTATTTT. It yields the protein CASSLVTSGRADTQYF.

This clonotype has a handful of counts. J is TRBJ1-5 and V is TRBV6-6, with no clear D. The CDR3 contains 15 residues. Looked up from germline, CDR1 is MNHNY and CDR2 is SVGAGI (reference sequence). The V end lost 6 bases, the J end lost 0 bases, and 12 bases lay between the germline ends. The chain's CDR3 is CASSPTWGSNQPQHF. The DNA for the CDR3 is TGTGCCAGCAGCCCTACCTGGGGTAGCAATCAGCCCCAGCATTTT.

This clonotype was found many times. The CDR3 loop reads CASRGGTVSNSPLHF. The CDR3, as DNA: TGTGCCAGCAGGGGGGGGACAGTGAGTAATTCACCCCTCCACTTT. This rearrangement joins TRBV2 to TRBJ1-6; 7 bases line up with TRBD1. Germline loops: CDR1 SNHLY, CDR2 FYNNEI. CDR3 length: 15 residues. V dropped 6 bases and J dropped 6; count of bases not matched to a gene: 8.

This clonotype has at least ten counts. The chain joins TRBV6-1 to TRBJ1-1, with D perhaps matching TRBD1 (5 bases). The CDR3 contains 13 residues. Germline V gene sequence: CDR1 MNHNS, CDR2 SASEGT. Deletions cut 6 bases from V and 6 bases from J, with 14 bases between. The CDR3 sequence: CASSYYTGAEAFF. DNA for the CDR3: TGTGCCAGCAGCTATTACACAGGAGCTGAAGCTTTCTTT.

This clonotype was seen at least ten times. This chain joins TRBV7-8 and TRBJ2-1; no definite D call. This CDR3 comprises 12 residues. CDR1 is SGHVS, CDR2 FQNEAQ, per germline. Trimming took off 3 bases at V and 6 bases at J, with 6 bases between the two ends. The CDR3: CASSFRGNEQFF. CDR3 sequence (DNA): TGTGCCAGCAGCTTCCGAGGCAATGAGCAGTTCTTC.

The sample holds many counts of this clonotype. The CDR3 coding sequence is TGTGCCAGCAGTTTTAGGGGCGGAGAATACGAGCAGTACTTC. Translating gives CASSFRGGEYEQYF. This sequence joins TRBV28 and TRBJ2-7, with D perhaps TRBD1 (5 bases). V lost 3 bases and J 4 bases, leaving 13 bases between the germline ends. Germline V gene lookup returns CDR1 MDHEN and CDR2 SYDVKM. The length of the CDR3 is 14 residues.

The table lists this clonotype with many counts. V usage is TRBV7-2 and J usage is TRBJ2-3; TRBD2 aligns across 10 bases. Germline V CDR1 and CDR2: SGHTA, FQGNSA. The CDR3 totals 16 residues. V was pared by 4 bases and J by 3 bases, with 7 bases of the junction left unmatched. CDR3 coding DNA: TGTGCCAGCAGCTCCGTATTTAGCGGGAGGACAGATACGCAGTATTTT. Translated, it gives CASSSVFSGRTDTQYF.